This is a list of T cell receptor beta chains from one sample in a study of tumor T cells in aggressive B-cell lymphoma. Some clones are missing from TCRdb's copy, which holds only in-frame ones; the method was immunoSEQ multiplex PCR. The repertoire has 4,500 to 5,500 clones, roughly 84% of them found once; the top ten carry approximately 2.7%. The sample consisted of tumor tissue. Source of these receptors: an adult with diffuse large B cell lymphoma. Each CDR3 is given without its conserved first and last residue. Fields, in order: clone size, V gene, J gene, CDR3 protein. A row's size may be missing; if present it is once, few, many or a size class.

>once|TRBV7-6|TRBJ2-1
TSSLGPAGGPRDEQF
>NA|TRBV19|TRBJ2-3
ASTPREGDTQY
>NA|TRBV6-5|TRBJ1-4
ASSQDRVELF
>NA|TRBV28|TRBJ2-7
ASSLTSGGTYEQY
>NA|TRBV7-9|TRBJ2-7
ASSLIAGGYEQY
>NA|TRBV7-2|TRBJ1-2
ASSSGRLYGYT
>NA|TRBV2|TRBJ2-5
ASRTGAPMGQY
>NA|TRBV11-2|TRBJ1-1
ASSSKEYPITEAF
>NA|TRBV30|TRBJ2-7
AWSAPRTGSYEQY
>NA|TRBV4-2|TRBJ2-2
ASSQDSGRAGTGELF
>few|TRBV4-2|TRBJ2-3
ASSQFILGTSGTDTQY
>NA|TRBV18|TRBJ1-2
ASSLQGTTYGYT
>NA|TRBV5-1|TRBJ2-3
ASSISGSTDTQY